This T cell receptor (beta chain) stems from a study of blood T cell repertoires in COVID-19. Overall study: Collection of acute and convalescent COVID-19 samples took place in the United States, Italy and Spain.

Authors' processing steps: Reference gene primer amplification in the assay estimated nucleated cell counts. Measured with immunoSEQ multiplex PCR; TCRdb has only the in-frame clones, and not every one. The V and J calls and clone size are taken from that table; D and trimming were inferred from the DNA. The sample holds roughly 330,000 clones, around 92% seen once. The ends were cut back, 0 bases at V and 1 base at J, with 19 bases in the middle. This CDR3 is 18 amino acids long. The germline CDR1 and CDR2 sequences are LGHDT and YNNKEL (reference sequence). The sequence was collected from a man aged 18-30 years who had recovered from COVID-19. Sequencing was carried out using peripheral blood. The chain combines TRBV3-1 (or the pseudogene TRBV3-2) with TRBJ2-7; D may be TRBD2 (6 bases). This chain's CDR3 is CASSQDELEGGSSYEQYF. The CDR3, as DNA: TGTGCCAGCAGCCAAGATGAGTTAGAGGGAGGCTCTTCCTACGAGCAGTACTTC.